The 30 T cell receptor beta chains listed next were all sequenced from one sample in a study of blood T cell repertoires in COVID-19. Method: immunoSEQ multiplex PCR; TCRdb's copy keeps in-frame clones and lacks some. The data contain some 170,000 clones, 76% of them seen just once; the ten biggest clones take up roughly 9.4%. Material: peripheral blood. The receptor source for this set is a woman between 50 and 59 years old with active or convalescent COVID-19.

The rearrangement links TRBV12-3 or TRBV12-4 to TRBJ2-3, with no clear D. This CDR3 is built from 12 residues. Trimming stripped 3 bases from V and 3 bases from J, with 4 bases between. CDR3 sequence reads: CASSLETDTQYF. Written as DNA, the CDR3 is TGTGCCAGCAGTTTGGAGACAGATACGCAGTATTTT.

The chain links TRBV9 to TRBJ2-7, with 9 bases that match TRBD2. The trim removed 3 bases at V and 5 bases at J, leaving 9 bases unmatched. This CDR3 region has 15 residues. CDR1 and CDR2 from the germline V gene are SGDLS and YYNGEE. In DNA form, the CDR3 reads TGTGCCAGCAGCGGCGGGGGACTAGCCCTCAACGAGCAGTACTTC. This gives the protein CASSGGGLALNEQYF.

V and J are TRBV18 and TRBJ1-1; a weak D match, TRBD1 (6 bases). From germline, CDR1 is KGHSH and CDR2 LQKENI. CDR3 length equals 13 residues. V dropped 5 bases and J dropped 6 bases, with 13 bases sitting between them. CDR3 loop: CASSDTRGAEAFF. Written as DNA, the CDR3 is TGTGCCAGCTCAGACACCAGGGGCGCTGAAGCTTTCTTT.

This clone was seen ten or more times. V and J are TRBV5-4 and TRBJ2-1; the match to TRBD2 covers 12 bases. The ends lost 0 bases at V and 8 bases at J; junction bases unmatched: 9. This CDR3 spans 17 amino acids. Germline lookup yields CDR1 SGHNT and CDR2 YYREEE (reference sequence). CDR3 in DNA: TGTGCCAGCAGCTTGGAGCTCCTAGCGGGAGGGGTGGATGAGCAGTTCTTC. Residues: CASSLELLAGGVDEQFF.

In the case of this clone: Other nucleotide sequences from this sample produce the same CDR3. The J gene is TRBJ2-3, the V gene TRBV6-6; 8 nucleotides match TRBD2. The CDR3 length is 16 residues. Trimming removed 2 bases from V and 4 bases from J; junction bases left unmatched: 8. The V gene's germline CDR1 is MNHNY and CDR2 SVGAGI (reference sequence). Here the CDR3 reads CASSYPATGGADTQYF. CDR3 coding DNA: TGTGCCAGCAGTTACCCGGCCACGGGGGGGGCAGATACGCAGTATTTT.

The V call is TRBV7-2, the J call TRBJ2-7; 10 bases align to TRBD2. CDR1 and CDR2 (germline): SGHTA, FQGNSA. The CDR3 spans 15 residues. V shed 4 bases, J shed 3 bases, and the junction held 6 bases outside the gene matches. This CDR3 is CASSSTSGEVYEQYF. For the CDR3, the DNA is TGTGCCAGCAGCTCCACTAGCGGGGAGGTCTACGAGCAGTACTTC.

This sequence joins TRBV4-3 and TRBJ2-2; 10 bases fit TRBD2. CDR1 LGHNA and CDR2 YSLEER come from the germline V gene. The CDR3 totals 17 residues. J was trimmed by 7 bases and V by 1 base; bases with no gene match: 9. The chain's CDR3 is CASSQVHSGGRHGELFF. CDR3 bases: TGCGCCAGCAGCCAAGTCCATAGCGGGGGGCGGCACGGGGAGCTGTTTTTT.

The rearrangement links TRBV19 to TRBJ1-5; D may be TRBD1 (5 bases). V was cut by 3 bases and J by 2 bases, with 20 bases left in between. This CDR3 is 18 amino acids long. Germline loops: CDR1 LNHDA, CDR2 SQIVND (reference sequence). The chain's CDR3 is CASSISAGLGGGNQPQHF. In DNA form, the CDR3 reads TGTGCCAGTAGTATTTCGGCGGGACTTGGGGGAGGCAATCAGCCCCAGCATTTT.

V gene TRBV19 combines with J gene TRBJ2-7; 13 bases agree with TRBD2. Unmatched junction bases numbered 4, after V lost 6 bases and J lost 2 bases. The CDR3 is 15 amino acids. Germline V gene data show CDR1 as LNHDA and CDR2 as SQIVND (reference sequence). CDR3 coding DNA: TGTGCCAGTAGGCTCGGGACTAGCGGGACCTACGAGCAGTACTTC. Residues: CASRLGTSGTYEQYF.

The V gene is TRBV30, the J gene TRBJ1-6; the D gene is possibly TRBD1 (5 bases). The germline gives CDR1 GTSNPN, CDR2 SVGIG (reference sequence). V shed 2 bases and J shed 7 bases, with 12 bases lying between them. The CDR3 sequence is 14 residues long. CDR3 region: CAWSQGFPNSPLHF. As DNA, the CDR3 is TGTGCCTGGAGTCAGGGCTTTCCGAATTCACCCCTCCACTTT.

The gene calls are TRBV3-1 (or the pseudogene TRBV3-2) and TRBJ2-3; TRBD2 agrees at 11 bases. Germline loops: CDR1 LGHDT, CDR2 YNNKEL (reference sequence). The CDR3 sequence is 18 residues long. Trimming removed 3 bases from V and 5 bases from J; junction bases left unmatched: 13. The CDR3 DNA reads as TGTGCCAGCAGCCAGGGGATAGCGGGAGGGCCTGGCGTAGATACGCAGTATTTT. Its protein product is CASSQGIAGGPGVDTQYF.

This chain uses TRBV20-1 with TRBJ2-1; 8 bases are a match to TRBD2. V gave up 6 bases and J gave up 12 bases; unmatched junction bases: 7. CDR3 length: 11 amino acids. Per the germline V gene, CDR1 is DFQATT and CDR2 is SNEGSKA (reference sequence). CDR3 nucleotide sequence: TGCAGTGCCTACATAGCGGGACCGCAGTTCTTC. Translated, it gives CSAYIAGPQFF.

This chain links TRBV20-1 with TRBJ1-1; 11 bases are a match to TRBD1. The CDR3 is 17 amino acids. Losses at the gene ends were 3 bases for V and 1 base for J; bases not matched to a gene: 10. Germline V gives CDR1 DFQATT, CDR2 SNEGSKA (reference sequence). This CDR3 is CSASHGGQGAPNTEAFF. CDR3 coding DNA: TGCAGTGCTAGTCACGGCGGACAGGGGGCCCCGAACACTGAAGCTTTCTTT.

The genes are TRBV19 and TRBJ1-6; 7 nucleotides match TRBD1. CDR3 length: 15 residues. Germline V lookup: CDR1 LNHDA, CDR2 SQIVND (reference sequence). Trimming at V came to 7 bases and at J to 10 bases, leaving 13 bases not matched to a gene. The chain's CDR3 is CASKTTGAKASPLHF. CDR3 sequence (DNA): TGTGCCAGTAAGACAACAGGGGCTAAAGCGTCACCCCTCCACTTT.

This clone was seen just once. The chain has TRBV24-1 and TRBJ2-1; D gene uncertain. V was shortened by 4 bases and J by 0 bases, with 12 bases between the two germline ends. The CDR3 has 16 residues. Germline V gene lookup returns CDR1 KGHDR and CDR2 SFDVKD. CDR3 nucleotides: TGTGCCACCAGTGACTTCATCAGTCCCTCCTACAATGAGCAGTTCTTC. Encoded protein: CATSDFISPSYNEQFF.

The rearrangement joins TRBV2 to TRBJ2-1; 9 bases match TRBD2. The CDR3 runs to 15 residues. Germline CDR1 and CDR2: SNHLY and FYNNEI. Unmatched junction bases numbered 4, after V lost 4 bases and J lost 3 bases. CDR3 amino acids: CASSGVSGGYNEQFF. The CDR3, as DNA: TGTGCCAGCAGTGGTGTTAGCGGGGGCTACAATGAGCAGTTCTTC.

This clone was seen a single time. The chain is built from TRBV7-3 and TRBJ2-3, with D perhaps TRBD2 (6 bases). The germline V gene encodes CDR1 SGHTA and CDR2 FQGTGA. The germline V and J ends were trimmed by 1 base and 0 bases, with 14 bases remaining between them. There are 17 residues in the CDR3. CDR3 coding DNA: TGTGCCAGCAGCTTAAGTGGGGCGGGGACTAGCACAGATACGCAGTATTTT. Translated: CASSLSGAGTSTDTQYF.

The chain recombines TRBV27 with TRBJ1-3; possibly TRBD1 for D (5 bases). Germline lookup yields CDR1 MNHEY and CDR2 SMNVEV (reference sequence). The length of the CDR3 is 15 residues. Trimming took off 11 bases at V and 0 bases at J, with 17 bases between the two ends. For the CDR3, the DNA is TGTGCCCGCACCCACGACAGTAACTCTGGAAACACCATATATTTT. Amino acids: CARTHDSNSGNTIYF.

CDR3 region: CASSRWDSLAPEAFF. In DNA, the CDR3 is TGTGCCAGCAGTCGATGGGACAGTTTGGCACCCGAAGCTTTCTTT. V gene TRBV14 combines with J gene TRBJ1-1; 7 positions match TRBD1. This CDR3 is built from 15 residues. With 6 bases clipped from V and 8 bases from J, the junction kept 15 bases outside the gene matches. Germline CDR1 is SGHDN and CDR2 is FVKESK.

The V gene is TRBV7-2, the J gene TRBJ1-1, with D tentatively TRBD1 (5 bases). CDR1 and CDR2 (germline): SGHTA, FQGNSA. The V end lost 3 bases, the J end lost 8 bases, and 13 bases lay between the germline ends. The CDR3 spans 13 residues. The CDR3 spells CASSFRGGVEAFF. In DNA, the CDR3 is TGTGCCAGCAGCTTCCGTGGGGGGGTGGAAGCTTTCTTT.

The J gene is TRBJ2-7, the V gene TRBV6-5; 7 bases fit TRBD1. Per germline, CDR1 MNHEY and CDR2 SVGAGI. The CDR3 runs to 15 residues. J gave up 0 bases and V 5 bases, and 7 bases lay outside the gene matches. The CDR3 nucleotides read TGTGCCAGCAGTCCCCGACAGGGCGGCTCCTACGAGCAGTACTTC. Its translation is CASSPRQGGSYEQYF.

This clone occurred once. The chain links TRBV5-1 to TRBJ2-7; the D gene is possibly TRBD2 (6 bases). Germline V lookup: CDR1 SGHRS, CDR2 YFSETQ. This CDR3 has 12 amino acids. V lost 3 bases and J lost 3, with 7 bases in between. In DNA form, the CDR3 reads TGCGCCAGCAGCTACGGGGGCTACGAGCAGTACTTC. It encodes CASSYGGYEQYF.

V usage is TRBV18 and J usage is TRBJ1-6, with TRBD1 identical over 7 bases. CDR3 length: 15 amino acids. Germline assignment: CDR1 KGHSH and CDR2 LQKENI. V shed 3 bases, J shed 5 bases, and the junction held 4 bases outside the gene matches. The CDR3 loop reads CASSPGQPNNSPLHF. The CDR3 DNA reads TGTGCCAGCTCACCGGGACAGCCCAATAATTCACCCCTCCACTTT.

The rearrangement links TRBV11-2 to TRBJ2-5; TRBD1 might be the D (6 bases). This CDR3 contains 13 residues. Germline CDR1 is SGHAT and CDR2 is FQNNGV. Trimming took 4 bases from V and 4 from J, leaving 10 bases between them. The CDR3 nucleotides are TGTGCCAGCAGCTGGGGACATAGAGAGACCCAGTACTTC. The encoded protein is CASSWGHRETQYF.

This clone was detected once. The chain has TRBV6-2 or TRBV6-3 and TRBJ1-1; D not certain. This CDR3 has 13 amino acids. Germline assignment: CDR1 MNHEY and CDR2 SVGEGT. V was clipped by 5 bases and J by 5 bases, with 12 bases between them. The CDR3 sequence is CASSPDPRTEAFF. CDR3 nucleotides: TGTGCCAGCAGTCCCGACCCTAGGACTGAAGCTTTCTTT.

The chain combines TRBV7-6 with TRBJ2-1; 13 bases are shared with TRBD2. From germline, CDR1 is SGHVS and CDR2 FNYEAQ. The CDR3 has 16 amino acids. J gave up 8 bases and V 1 base, and 5 bases lay outside the gene matches. The CDR3 DNA follows: TGTGCCAGCAGCTTAGAACTAGCGGGAGGGCCCTATGAGCAGTTCTTC. This codes for CASSLELAGGPYEQFF.

The chain links TRBV7-3 to TRBJ2-2; D is perhaps TRBD1 (6 bases). The V end was cut by 6 bases, the J end by 6 bases, with 14 bases between. The V gene's germline CDR1 is SGHTA and CDR2 FQGTGA. The CDR3 spans 14 residues. The CDR3 nucleotides read TGTGCCAGCAGGGGCCAGGGGATGGCCGGGGAGCTGTTTTTT. Residues: CASRGQGMAGELFF. The complete variable domain, with remaining parts taken from reference TRBV7-3 and TRBJ2-2, reads GAGVSQTPSNKVTEKGKYVELRCDPISGHTALYWYRQSLGQGPEFLIYFQGTGAADDSGLPNDRFFAVRPEGSVSTLKIQRTERGDSAVYLCASRGQGMAGELFFGEGSRLTVL.

The chain joins TRBV30 to TRBJ1-2; no definite D call. Trimming took off 6 bases at V and 4 bases at J, with 18 bases between the two ends. The germline V gene encodes CDR1 GTSNPN and CDR2 SVGIG (reference sequence). This CDR3 is built from 14 residues. This chain's CDR3 is CACGSADFAYGYTF. CDR3 DNA sequence: TGTGCCTGCGGCTCGGCAGACTTCGCCTATGGCTACACCTTC.

This rearrangement joins TRBV28 to TRBJ2-1; TRBD1 is a possible D gene (5 bases). Trimming took off 7 bases at V and 5 bases at J, with 9 bases between the two ends. The CDR3 is made up of 12 amino acids. The germline gives CDR1 MDHEN, CDR2 SYDVKM. The CDR3 region is CASNGADNEQFF. The DNA for the CDR3 is TGTGCCAGCAATGGGGCGGACAATGAGCAGTTCTTC.

The gene calls are TRBV12-5 and TRBJ2-1; D is ambiguous. The V end lost 7 bases, the J end lost 13 bases, and 17 bases lay between the germline ends. Germline CDR1 and CDR2: LGHNT and FRNRAP. CDR3 length: 12 amino acids. For the CDR3, the DNA is TGTGCTAGTGCCCTGCCAGTGAACCGTCAGTTCTTC. It specifies CASALPVNRQFF.